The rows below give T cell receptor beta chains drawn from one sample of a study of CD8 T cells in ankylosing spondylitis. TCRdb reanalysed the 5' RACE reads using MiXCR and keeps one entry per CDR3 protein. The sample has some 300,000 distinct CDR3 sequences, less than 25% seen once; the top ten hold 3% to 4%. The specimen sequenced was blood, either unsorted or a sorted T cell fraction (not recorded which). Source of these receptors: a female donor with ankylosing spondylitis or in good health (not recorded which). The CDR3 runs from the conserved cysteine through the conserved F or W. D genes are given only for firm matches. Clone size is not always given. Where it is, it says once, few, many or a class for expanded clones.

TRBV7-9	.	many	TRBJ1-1	CAVTGFNEAFF	TGTGCCGTCACAGGGTTTAACGAAGCTTTCTTT
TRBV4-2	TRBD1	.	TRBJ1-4	CASSPSGTGNEKLFF	TGTGCCAGCAGCCCCAGTGGGACAGGGAATGAAAAACTGTTTTTT
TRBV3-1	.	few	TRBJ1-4	CASSQGVQARSEKLFF	TGTGCCAGCAGCCAAGGGGTACAGGCCAGAAGTGAAAAACTGTTTTTT
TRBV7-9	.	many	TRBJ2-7	CASSHTRQGGYEQYF	TGTGCCAGCAGCCACACTCGGCAGGGGGGTTACGAGCAGTACTTC
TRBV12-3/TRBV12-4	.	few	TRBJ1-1	CASRHLRMPEAFF	TGTGCCAGCAGACACTTGAGGATGCCTGAAGCTTTCTTT
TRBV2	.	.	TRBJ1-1	CASRGLGSVNTEAFF	TGTGCCAGCAGGGGTCTGGGGAGCGTGAACACTGAAGCTTTCTTT
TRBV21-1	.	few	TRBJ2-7	CASSPIYEQYF	TGTGCCAGCAGCCCAATTTACGAGCAGTACTTC
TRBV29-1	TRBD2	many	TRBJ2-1	CSASASGGTNEQFF	TGCAGCGCCTCTGCGTCGGGGGGGACCAATGAGCAGTTCTTC
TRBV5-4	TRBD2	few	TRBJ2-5	CASSTGGGRTGETQYF	TGTGCCAGCAGCACCGGCGGGGGTAGGACGGGGGAGACCCAGTACTTC
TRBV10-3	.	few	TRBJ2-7	CAIRLGRDYEQYF	TGTGCCATTCGGCTGGGCAGGGATTACGAGCAGTACTTC
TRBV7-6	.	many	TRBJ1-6	CASSLNSDSNSSPLHF	TGTGCCAGCAGCTTAAATTCTGACAGTAACTCTTCACCCCTCCACTTT
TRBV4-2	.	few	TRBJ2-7	CASSQDYGSSYEQYF	TGTGCCAGCAGCCAAGATTACGGGAGCTCCTACGAGCAGTACTTC
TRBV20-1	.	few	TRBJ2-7	CSARVATKVFNEQYF	TGCAGTGCTAGAGTAGCCACCAAGGTTTTCAACGAGCAGTACTTC
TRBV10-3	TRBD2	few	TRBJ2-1	CAIRGAGGPDEQFF	TGTGCCATCAGGGGCGCGGGAGGGCCCGATGAGCAGTTCTTC
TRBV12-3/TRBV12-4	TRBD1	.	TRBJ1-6	CASRAGQDSPLHF	TGTGCCAGCAGAGCGGGACAGGATTCACCCCTCCACTTT
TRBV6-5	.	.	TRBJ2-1	CASSFWGSNNEQFF	TGTGCCAGCAGTTTCTGGGGGAGTAACAATGAGCAGTTCTTC
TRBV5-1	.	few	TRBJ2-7	CASSLAPDGGSYEQYF	TGCGCCAGCAGCTTGGCCCCGGACGGGGGCTCCTACGAGCAGTACTTC
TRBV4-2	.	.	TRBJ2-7	CASSQDGGSSYEQYF	TGTGCCAGCAGCCAAGATGGGGGGAGCTCCTACGAGCAGTACTTC
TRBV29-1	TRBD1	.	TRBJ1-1	CSVHSGGNTEAFF	TGCAGCGTTCACTCAGGGGGGAACACTGAAGCTTTCTTT
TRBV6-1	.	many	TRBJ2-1	CASTRMGTSYNEQFF	TGTGCCAGCACTCGAATGGGGACTTCATACAATGAGCAGTTCTTC
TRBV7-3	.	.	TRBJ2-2	CASSLKGGKTGELFF	TGTGCCAGCAGCTTAAAGGGCGGGAAGACCGGGGAGCTGTTTTTT
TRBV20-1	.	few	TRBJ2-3	CSAPSPSTDTQYF	TGCAGTGCTCCGTCCCCTAGCACAGATACGCAGTATTTT
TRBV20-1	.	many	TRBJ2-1	CSATRASGQTYNEQFF	TGCAGTGCCACCCGAGCTAGCGGACAGACCTACAATGAGCAGTTCTTC
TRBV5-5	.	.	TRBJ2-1	CASSLAGGSGEFF	TGTGCCAGCAGCTTGGCCGGGGGTAGCGGCGAGTTCTTC
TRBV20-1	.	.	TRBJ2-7	CSARDMIEQYF	TGCAGTGCTAGAGATATGATCGAGCAGTACTTC
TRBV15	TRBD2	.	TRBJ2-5	CATSRAVLAGAGETQYF	TGTGCCACCAGCAGAGCGGTACTAGCGGGAGCGGGAGAGACCCAGTACTTC
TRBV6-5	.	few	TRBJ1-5	CASGDGGPQHF	TGTGCCAGCGGGGACGGGGGGCCCCAGCATTTT
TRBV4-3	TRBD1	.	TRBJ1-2	CASSPPGQGGSYGYTF	TGCGCCAGCAGCCCTCCGGGACAGGGCGGCAGCTATGGCTACACCTTC
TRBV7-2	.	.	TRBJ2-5	CASSPSAGGETQYF	TGTGCCAGCAGCCCATCAGCCGGGGGAGAGACCCAGTACTTC
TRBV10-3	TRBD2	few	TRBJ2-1	CAISESSGRAGEQFF	TGTGCCATCAGTGAGTCGAGCGGGAGGGCCGGTGAGCAGTTCTTC
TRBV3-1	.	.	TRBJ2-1	CASSNRDNEQFF	TGTGCCAGCAGTAACAGGGACAATGAGCAGTTCTTC
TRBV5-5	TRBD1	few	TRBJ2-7	CASSWTGPSEQYF	TGTGCCAGCAGCTGGACAGGACCCTCCGAGCAGTACTTC
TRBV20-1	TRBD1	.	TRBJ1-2	CSASRDRSGYTF	TGCAGTGCTAGCCGGGACAGGTCCGGCTACACCTTC
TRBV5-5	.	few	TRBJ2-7	CASSFRSIYEQYF	TGTGCCAGCAGCTTTCGGTCTATCTACGAGCAGTACTTC
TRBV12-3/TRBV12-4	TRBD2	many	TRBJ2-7	CASSQRTSGRRSSYEQYF	TGTGCCAGCAGCCAGCGGACTAGCGGGAGGCGAAGCTCCTACGAGCAGTACTTC
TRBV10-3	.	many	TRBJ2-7	CAITNTLGEQYF	TGTGCCATCACCAACACCCTCGGCGAGCAGTACTTC
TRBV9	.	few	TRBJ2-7	CASSTLPGNSYEQYF	TGTGCCAGCAGTACCCTCCCGGGCAATTCCTACGAGCAGTACTTC
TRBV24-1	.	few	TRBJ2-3	CATGSGPTDTQYF	TGTGCCACCGGCTCGGGACCCACAGATACGCAGTATTTT
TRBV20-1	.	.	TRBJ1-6	CSARDFFGGPSPLHF	TGCAGTGCTAGAGATTTTTTTGGGGGGCCTTCACCCCTCCACTTT
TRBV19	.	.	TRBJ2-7	CGSRSRSVSEQYF	TGTGGCAGTAGAAGCAGGTCCGTTTCCGAGCAGTACTTC
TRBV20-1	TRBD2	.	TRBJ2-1	CSARPSGRDNEQFF	TGCAGTGCTAGACCCAGCGGGAGGGACAATGAGCAGTTCTTC
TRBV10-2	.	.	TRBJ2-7	CASSELRLSLYEQYF	TGCGCCAGCAGTGAGTTACGACTATCCCTCTACGAGCAGTACTTC